Detailed here is one T cell receptor beta chain. The CD4+ fraction was divided into a CD45RA+ naive subset and a CD45RA-negative memory subset. These data belong to a study of shared clonotypes between healthy human individuals. The CDR3 is 12 amino acids. CDR1 and CDR2 from the germline V gene are MNHNY and SVGAGI (reference sequence). The V gene lost 2 bases and the J gene lost 4 bases, with 5 bases spanning the gap. This table comes from immunoSEQ multiplex PCR, and its TCRdb copy is limited to in-frame clones, with some not included. The sample has 2 million to 3 million clones, approximately 93% seen once.

The receptor was derived from a man younger than 35 in good health. Some clones in this sample may be carry-over from other donors' samples. The V and J genes are TRBV6-6 and TRBJ1-2; D unclear. The sample taken for sequencing was naive CD4+ T cells from PBMCs. The subset: CD45RA+ positively selected. CDR3: CASSYVSYGYTF. The CDR3 DNA sequence: TGTGCCAGCAGTTACGTCTCCTATGGCTACACCTTC.